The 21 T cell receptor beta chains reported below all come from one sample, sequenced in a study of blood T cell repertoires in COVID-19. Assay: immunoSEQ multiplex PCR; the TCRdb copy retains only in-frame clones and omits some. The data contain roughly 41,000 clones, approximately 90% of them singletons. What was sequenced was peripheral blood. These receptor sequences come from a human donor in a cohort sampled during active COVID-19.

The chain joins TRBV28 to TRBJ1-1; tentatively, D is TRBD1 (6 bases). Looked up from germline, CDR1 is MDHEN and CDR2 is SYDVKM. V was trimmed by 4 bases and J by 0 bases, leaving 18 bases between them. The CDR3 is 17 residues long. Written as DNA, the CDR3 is TGTGCCAGCAGTTGGGCCCGACAGGAACCTATGAACACTGAAGCTTTCTTT. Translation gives CASSWARQEPMNTEAFF.

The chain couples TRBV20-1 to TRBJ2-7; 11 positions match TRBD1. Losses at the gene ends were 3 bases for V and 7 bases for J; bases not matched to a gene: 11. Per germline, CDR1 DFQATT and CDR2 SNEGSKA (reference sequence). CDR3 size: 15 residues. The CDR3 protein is CSASRVGQGAREQYF. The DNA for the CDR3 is TGCAGTGCTAGTCGCGTAGGACAGGGGGCTCGGGAGCAGTACTTC.

The CDR3 sequence: CAWSTGQGVDSPLHF. The CDR3 region has the DNA TGTGCCTGGAGTACGGGACAGGGTGTTGATTCACCCCTCCACTTT. This sequence joins TRBV30 and TRBJ1-6; 9 bases line up with TRBD1. This CDR3 is built from 15 residues. The germline V gene encodes CDR1 GTSNPN and CDR2 SVGIG (reference sequence). Trimming took 2 bases from V and 8 from J; bases not matched to a gene: 7.

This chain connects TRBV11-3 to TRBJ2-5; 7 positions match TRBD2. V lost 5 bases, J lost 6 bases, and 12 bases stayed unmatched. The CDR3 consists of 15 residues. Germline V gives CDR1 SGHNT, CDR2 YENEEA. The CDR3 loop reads CASSQSGTTGKTQYF. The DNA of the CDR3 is TGTGCCAGCAGCCAGTCCGGGACTACTGGAAAGACCCAGTACTTC.

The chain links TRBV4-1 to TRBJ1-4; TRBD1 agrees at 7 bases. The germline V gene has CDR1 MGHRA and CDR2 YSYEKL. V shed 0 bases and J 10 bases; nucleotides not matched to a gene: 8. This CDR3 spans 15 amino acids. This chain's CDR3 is CASSQEWQGVGKLFF. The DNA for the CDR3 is TGCGCCAGCAGCCAAGAATGGCAGGGGGTGGGAAAACTGTTTTTT.

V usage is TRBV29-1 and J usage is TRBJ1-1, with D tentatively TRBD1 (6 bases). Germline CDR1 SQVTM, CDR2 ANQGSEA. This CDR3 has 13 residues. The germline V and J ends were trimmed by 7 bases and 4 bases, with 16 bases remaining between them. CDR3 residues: CSAAQGWSTEAFF. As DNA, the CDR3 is TGCAGCGCCGCACAGGGATGGTCCACTGAAGCTTTCTTT.

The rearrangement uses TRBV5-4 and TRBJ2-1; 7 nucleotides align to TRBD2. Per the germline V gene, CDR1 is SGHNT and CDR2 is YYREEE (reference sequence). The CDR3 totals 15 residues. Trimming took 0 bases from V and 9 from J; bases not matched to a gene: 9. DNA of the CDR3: TGTGCCAGCAGCTTGGCTGGACTAGGTCGATTTGAGCAGTTCTTC. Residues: CASSLAGLGRFEQFF.

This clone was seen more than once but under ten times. The CDR3 nucleotides are TGTGCCAGCAGCGGACTAGCGGGAAACTCTGGGGCCAACGTCCTGACTTTC. Translation: CASSGLAGNSGANVLTF. The genes are TRBV7-6 and TRBJ2-6, with 12 bases lining up with TRBD2. CDR3 size: 17 residues. V shed 5 bases, J shed 0 bases, and the junction held 2 bases outside the gene matches. The germline V gene encodes CDR1 SGHVS and CDR2 FNYEAQ.

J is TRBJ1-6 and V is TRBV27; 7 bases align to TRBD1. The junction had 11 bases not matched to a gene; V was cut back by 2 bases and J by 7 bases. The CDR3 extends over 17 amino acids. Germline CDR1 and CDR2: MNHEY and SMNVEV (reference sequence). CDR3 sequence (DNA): TGTGCCAGCAGTTTAGCCTTACCGACAGGGAGAAATTCACCCCTCCACTTT. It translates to CASSLALPTGRNSPLHF.

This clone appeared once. This CDR3 reads CASSQLAGGPETQYF. The CDR3 nucleotides are TGTGCCAGCAGCCAACTAGCGGGAGGGCCAGAGACCCAGTACTTC. The chain is built from TRBV3-1 (or the pseudogene TRBV3-2) and TRBJ2-5; 12 bases map to TRBD2. The CDR3 extends over 15 amino acids. Germline lookup yields CDR1 LGHDT and CDR2 YNNKEL (reference sequence). V gave up 2 bases and J gave up 4 bases; unmatched junction bases: 2.

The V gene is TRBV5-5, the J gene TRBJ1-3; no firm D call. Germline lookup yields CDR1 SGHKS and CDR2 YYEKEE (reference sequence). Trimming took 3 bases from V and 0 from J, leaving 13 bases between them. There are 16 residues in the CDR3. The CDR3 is CASSSPGIYSGNTIYF. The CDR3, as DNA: TGTGCCAGCAGCTCCCCAGGAATCTACTCTGGAAACACCATATATTTT. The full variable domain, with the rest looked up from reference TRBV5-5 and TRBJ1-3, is DAGVTQSPTHLIKTRGQQVTLRCSPISGHKSVSWYQQVLGQGPQFIFQYYEKEERGRGNFPDRFSARQFPNYSSELNVNALLLGDSALYLCASSSPGIYSGNTIYFGEGSWLTVV.

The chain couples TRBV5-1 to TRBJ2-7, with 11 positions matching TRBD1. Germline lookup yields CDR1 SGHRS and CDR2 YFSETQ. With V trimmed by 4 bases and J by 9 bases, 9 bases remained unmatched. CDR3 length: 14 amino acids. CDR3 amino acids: CASSLGTGGSWQYF. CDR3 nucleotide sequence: TGCGCCAGCAGCCTCGGGACAGGGGGATCATGGCAGTACTTC.

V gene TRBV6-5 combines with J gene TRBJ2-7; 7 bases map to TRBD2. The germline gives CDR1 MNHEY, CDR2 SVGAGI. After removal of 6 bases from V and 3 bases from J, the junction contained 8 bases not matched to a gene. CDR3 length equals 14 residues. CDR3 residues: CASSSSSGSYEQYF. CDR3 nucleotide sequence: TGTGCCAGCAGCAGTTCTAGCGGAAGCTACGAGCAGTACTTC.

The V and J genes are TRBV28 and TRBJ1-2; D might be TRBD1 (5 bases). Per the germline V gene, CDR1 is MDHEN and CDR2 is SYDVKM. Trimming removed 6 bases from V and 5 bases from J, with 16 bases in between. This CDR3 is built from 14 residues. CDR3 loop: CASRVGSGGYGYTF. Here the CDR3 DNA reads TGTGCCAGCAGGGTAGGATCCGGGGGGTATGGCTACACCTTC.

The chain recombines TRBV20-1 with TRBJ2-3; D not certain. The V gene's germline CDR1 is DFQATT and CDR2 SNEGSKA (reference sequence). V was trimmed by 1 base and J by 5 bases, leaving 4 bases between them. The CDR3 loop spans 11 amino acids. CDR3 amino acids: CSARVRDTQYF. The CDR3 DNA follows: TGCAGTGCTAGAGTGAGAGATACGCAGTATTTT.

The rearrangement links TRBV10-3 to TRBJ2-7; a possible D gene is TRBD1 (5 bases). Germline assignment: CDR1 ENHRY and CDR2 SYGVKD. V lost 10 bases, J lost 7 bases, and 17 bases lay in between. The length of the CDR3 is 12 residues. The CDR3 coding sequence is TGTGCCACCTTGGACATGGCGGAGGAGCAGTACTTC. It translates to CATLDMAEEQYF.

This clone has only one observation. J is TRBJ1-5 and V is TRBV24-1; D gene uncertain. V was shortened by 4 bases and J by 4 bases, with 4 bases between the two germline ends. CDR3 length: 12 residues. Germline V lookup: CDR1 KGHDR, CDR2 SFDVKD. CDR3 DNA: TGTGCCACCAGTGACGGGAATCAGCCCCAGCATTTT. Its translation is CATSDGNQPQHF.

CDR3 nucleotide sequence: TGCGCCAGTTACCGGGACTCCAGCTCCTACGAGCAGTACTTC. As protein: CASYRDSSSYEQYF. The chain has TRBV5-1 and TRBJ2-7, with a tentative D call TRBD2 (6 bases). Germline CDR1 is SGHRS and CDR2 is YFSETQ. V was cut by 8 bases and J by 0 bases, with 15 bases left in between. This CDR3 is 14 amino acids long.

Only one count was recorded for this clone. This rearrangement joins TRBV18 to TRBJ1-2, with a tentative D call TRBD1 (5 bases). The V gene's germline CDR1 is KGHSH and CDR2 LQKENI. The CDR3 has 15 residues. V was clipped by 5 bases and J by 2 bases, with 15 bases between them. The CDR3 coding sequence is TGTGCCAGCTCATCCCTGACAGACCTAAACTATGGCTACACCTTC. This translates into CASSSLTDLNYGYTF. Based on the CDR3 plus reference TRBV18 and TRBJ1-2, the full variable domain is NAGVMQNPRHLVRRRGQEARLRCSPMKGHSHVYWYRQLPEEGLKFMVYLQKENIIDESGMPKERFSAEFPKEGPSILRIQQVVRGDSAAYFCASSSLTDLNYGYTFGSGTRLTVV.

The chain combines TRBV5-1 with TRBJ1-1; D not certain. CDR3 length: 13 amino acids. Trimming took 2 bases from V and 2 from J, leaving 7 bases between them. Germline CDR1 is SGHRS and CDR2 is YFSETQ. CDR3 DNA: TGCGCCAGCAGCTTTAAACTCAACACTGAAGCTTTCTTT. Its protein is CASSFKLNTEAFF.

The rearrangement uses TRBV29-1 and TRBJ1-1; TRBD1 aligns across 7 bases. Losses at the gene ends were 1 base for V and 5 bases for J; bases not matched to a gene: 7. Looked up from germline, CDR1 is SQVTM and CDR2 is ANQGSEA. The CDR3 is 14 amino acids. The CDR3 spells CSVEGTGVGTEAFF. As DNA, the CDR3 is TGCAGCGTTGAAGGAACAGGGGTCGGAACTGAAGCTTTCTTT.